The subject of this entry is one T cell receptor beta chain. The data originate from a study of blood T cell repertoires in COVID-19. The age range of participants was about 18 to 100 years, with residence in under 30 US areas. CDR3 length: 13 residues. Germline V gene data show CDR1 as DFQATT and CDR2 as SNEGSKA (reference sequence). Between the trimmed V and J ends, which lost 4 bases and 1 base, there was a span of 10 bases. Authors' analysis steps: The assay estimated nucleated cells by amplifying reference gene primers. Measured with immunoSEQ multiplex PCR; TCRdb has only the in-frame clones, and not every one. For V, J and clone size, that table is used; D and trimming come from the DNA. This table has roughly 250,000 clones, approximately 88% appearing once.

V and J are TRBV20-1 and TRBJ1-1; tentative D call: TRBD1 (6 bases). This TCR derives from a woman aged 25-40 years with acute COVID-19. The sequencing sample was made of PBMCs or T cells enriched from blood (not recorded which). The CDR3 protein is CSATDRQNTEAFF. DNA for the CDR3: TGCAGTGCTACTGACAGGCAGAACACTGAAGCTTTCTTT.